This TCR beta chain came from a study of T-cell reconstitution after alpha-beta-depleted transplantation in children. Findings and caveats of the study: Reportedly, only several hundred clones from non-depleted graft cells drove alpha-beta T-cell counts at about two months. Diversity and T-cell counts at one year after transplant derived mostly from new T cells. The high TCRbeta diversity at day 60 in some patients came from surviving recipient T cells and thymic progenitors.

CDR1 and CDR2 (germline): SGHTA, FQGNSA. The CDR3 spans 12 residues. The V end was cut by 5 bases, the J end by 6 bases, with 9 bases between. Unique molecular identifiers were incorporated when the TCRbeta library was constructed. TCRdb reprocessed the PCR reads with MiXCR, giving one entry per CDR3 protein. There are about 830,000 distinct CDR3 sequences in the sample; 16% occur only once, and roughly 5% lies in the top ten. Concerning this clonotype itself: Its antigen is currently unknown.

The TCR sequence derives from a male patient between 10 and 17 years old who had a stem cell transplant for acute lymphoblastic leukemia, so the T cells may come from the graft donor. The chain uses TRBV7-2 and TRBJ2-3; D is uncertain. The specimen was PBMCs, mostly from graft donor cells, collected 360 days after TCRalphabeta/CD19-depleted stem cell transplant. The CDR3 DNA is TGTGCCAGCAGCCCATATGTGGATACGCAGTATTTT. Encoded protein: CASSPYVDTQYF.